Below are 20 T cell receptor beta chains sequenced from a single sample in a study of blood T cell repertoires in COVID-19. Method: immunoSEQ multiplex PCR; TCRdb's copy keeps in-frame clones and lacks some. The sample yields roughly 85,000 clones, approximately 90% seen once. Sequenced sample: peripheral blood. The receptors were sampled from a man over 45 with active or convalescent COVID-19.

V gene TRBV21-1 combines with J gene TRBJ1-6; TRBD1, the D gene given by the table, was not confirmed from the DNA. TRBV21-1 is flagged as a pseudogene. This CDR3 comprises 16 residues. The CDR3 DNA reads as TGTGCCAGCAGGATCGGACAGGGCCCTTATAATTCACCCCTCCACTTT. This translates into CASRIGQGPYNSPLHF.

V usage is TRBV19 and J usage is TRBJ1-4; TRBD1 matches 8 bases. The CDR3 extends over 14 amino acids. V was clipped by 6 bases and J by 7 bases; unmatched bases: 7. In germline, CDR1 is LNHDA, CDR2 SQIVND (reference sequence). The CDR3 region has the DNA TGTGCCAGTAGCGCCGGACAGGGTTTTGAAAAACTGTTTTTT. As protein: CASSAGQGFEKLFF. The whole variable domain, filled in from reference TRBV19 and TRBJ1-4, reads DGGITQSPKYLFRKEGQNVTLSCEQNLNHDAMYWYRQDPGQGLRLIYYSQIVNDFQKGDIAEGYSVSREKKESFPLTVTSAQKNPTAFYLCASSAGQGFEKLFFGSGTQLSVL.

The V gene is TRBV28, the J gene TRBJ1-5; 8 nucleotides line up with TRBD1. The CDR3 extends over 18 amino acids. Germline CDR1 reads MDHEN; CDR2 reads SYDVKM. The trim removed 3 bases at V and 0 bases at J, leaving 10 bases unmatched. CDR3 amino acids: CASSLNGFGQGSNQPQHF. CDR3 nucleotide sequence: TGTGCCAGCAGTTTGAACGGGTTCGGACAGGGTAGCAATCAGCCCCAGCATTTT.

This clone is a singleton in its sample. V usage is TRBV6-5 and J usage is TRBJ1-2, with D unresolved. Per the germline V gene, CDR1 is MNHEY and CDR2 is SVGAGI. This CDR3 is built from 13 residues. Between the trimmed V and J ends, which lost 5 bases and 4 bases, there was a span of 11 bases. CDR3 nucleotides: TGTGCCAGCAGTCCGGACGGGAGCTATGGCTACACCTTC. As protein: CASSPDGSYGYTF.

This chain uses TRBV6-1 with TRBJ1-2; TRBD1 is a possible D gene (5 bases). The CDR3 extends over 17 amino acids. Germline CDR1 reads MNHNS; CDR2 reads SASEGT. Between the trimmed V and J ends, which lost 4 bases and 4 bases, there was a span of 22 bases. This CDR3 reads CASSGEGRMGGLYGYTF. CDR3 nucleotides: TGTGCCAGCAGTGGAGAGGGGCGTATGGGGGGACTCTATGGCTACACCTTC.

J is TRBJ1-2 and V is TRBV18; 8 bases align to TRBD1. The junction had 0 bases not matched to a gene; V was cut back by 2 bases and J by 4 bases. The CDR3 covers 13 residues. Germline-derived CDR1 and CDR2 are KGHSH and LQKENI. CDR3 nucleotide sequence: TGTGCCAGCTCACCAGACAGGGGCTATGGCTACACCTTC. It is translated as CASSPDRGYGYTF.

This clone was counted once. The V call is TRBV6-4, the J call TRBJ2-1; 9 nucleotides match TRBD1. The CDR3 is 15 amino acids. Losses at the gene ends were 7 bases for V and 8 bases for J; bases not matched to a gene: 12. Germline assignment: CDR1 MRHNA and CDR2 SNTAGT. In DNA, the CDR3 is TGTGCCAGCAAACCACAGGGGGCGTCGGGCGATGAGCAGTTCTTC. Translation gives CASKPQGASGDEQFF.

CDR3 DNA: TGTGCCACCAGCAGAGACCCAGCGGTGGGAGGGGAGACCCAGTACTTC. Its protein product is CATSRDPAVGGETQYF. The V call is TRBV15, the J call TRBJ2-5; 7 bases are a match to TRBD2. The CDR3 runs 16 residues. The junction had 9 bases not matched to a gene; V was cut back by 0 bases and J by 5 bases. Looked up from germline, CDR1 is LNHNV and CDR2 is YYDKDF (reference sequence).

The chain employs TRBV9 and TRBJ1-5, with TRBD1 as a possible D gene (5 bases). Trimming shortened V by 4 bases and J by 0 bases, and 11 bases separated the two germline ends. The CDR3 is 15 amino acids. Germline V gene lookup returns CDR1 SGDLS and CDR2 YYNGEE. The CDR3 protein is CASSMGDYSNQPQHF. The DNA of the CDR3 is TGTGCCAGCAGCATGGGGGACTATAGCAATCAGCCCCAGCATTTT.

The chain employs TRBV5-1 and TRBJ2-1, with D perhaps TRBD1 (6 bases). This CDR3 has 14 amino acids. With 0 bases removed from V and 8 bases from J, the gap between germline ends came to 12 bases. CDR1 and CDR2 from the germline V gene are SGHRS and YFSETQ. This CDR3 is CASSLDRVADEQFF. The DNA of the CDR3 is TGCGCCAGCAGCTTGGACAGGGTAGCCGATGAGCAGTTCTTC.

The chain uses TRBV27 and TRBJ1-1, with TRBD1 matching 8 bases. V shed 6 bases and J 2 bases; nucleotides not matched to a gene: 2. The CDR3 is 13 residues long. Germline loops: CDR1 MNHEY, CDR2 SMNVEV (reference sequence). CDR3 in DNA: TGTGCCAGCAGAACAGGGGGAAACACTGAAGCTTTCTTT. Its protein is CASRTGGNTEAFF.

This clone has just one count. V is TRBV9 and J is TRBJ1-2, with TRBD1 identical over 7 bases. Looked up from germline, CDR1 is SGDLS and CDR2 is YYNGEE. The CDR3 loop spans 14 amino acids. Germline trimming cut 1 base from V and 2 bases from J; bases unmatched to any gene: 2. The CDR3 nucleotides are TGTGCCAGCAGCGTAAAACAGGGGAACTATGGCTACACCTTC. Translation: CASSVKQGNYGYTF.

As concerns this clone: Relative to the germline gene, one junction end is altered; a read error may explain this. The chain employs TRBV5-4 and TRBJ2-3, with 8 bases identical to TRBD2. The CDR3 totals 13 residues. Germline V CDR1 and CDR2: SGHNT, YYREEE (reference sequence). The CDR3 nucleotides read TGTGCCGGCAGTAGCGGGATCGCAGATACGCAGTATTTT. Its translation is CAGSSGIADTQYF.

The chain combines TRBV5-4 with TRBJ2-4, with TRBD2 as a possible D gene (5 bases). Trimming removed 2 bases from V and 5 bases from J, with 14 bases in between. Germline V gene lookup returns CDR1 SGHNT and CDR2 YYREEE (reference sequence). This CDR3 has 15 amino acids. This CDR3 is CASSFVVAGENIQYF. The CDR3 bases are TGTGCCAGCAGCTTTGTCGTTGCGGGTGAAAACATTCAGTACTTC.

The chain couples TRBV30 to TRBJ1-1; D is perhaps TRBD1 (6 bases). CDR3 length equals 12 residues. Germline V gene sequence: CDR1 GTSNPN, CDR2 SVGIG (reference sequence). Deletions cut 4 bases from V and 5 bases from J, with 11 bases between. CDR3 loop: CAWKRQGTEAFF. The CDR3 DNA is TGTGCCTGGAAAAGGCAGGGGACTGAAGCTTTCTTT.

The gene calls are TRBV3-1 (or the pseudogene TRBV3-2) and TRBJ1-1, with D possibly matching TRBD1 (6 bases). The CDR3 consists of 12 residues. V lost 6 bases and J lost 8, with 13 bases in between. In germline, CDR1 is LGHDT, CDR2 YNNKEL (reference sequence). In DNA, the CDR3 is TGTGCCAGCAGTTCAGCGGGGGCAGAAGCTTTCTTT. Protein: CASSSAGAEAFF.

This clone was observed once. This chain uses TRBV28 with TRBJ2-2; D call uncertain. V was clipped by 3 bases and J by 3 bases, with 5 bases between them. There are 13 residues in the CDR3. Germline CDR1 MDHEN, CDR2 SYDVKM. CDR3 nucleotide sequence: TGTGCCAGCAGTTTGTTCGACACCGGGGAGCTGTTTTTT. It is translated as CASSLFDTGELFF.

The chain is built from TRBV6-1 and TRBJ2-2; 7 positions match TRBD2. This CDR3 has 16 amino acids. Germline assignment: CDR1 MNHNS and CDR2 SASEGT. Trimming at V came to 2 bases and at J to 8 bases, leaving 11 bases not matched to a gene. This chain's CDR3 is CASSEFSSGTTGELFF. CDR3 bases: TGTGCCAGCAGTGAATTCTCTAGCGGAACAACGGGGGAGCTGTTTTTT.

The chain combines TRBV5-4 with TRBJ2-5; 7 bases agree with TRBD1. Germline V gene lookup returns CDR1 SGHNT and CDR2 YYREEE (reference sequence). CDR3 length equals 15 residues. V lost 4 bases and J lost 1; bases outside the gene matches: 7. The DNA for the CDR3 is TGTGCCAGCAGCCGGGACAGTCCTGTCCAAGAGACCCAGTACTTC. It translates to CASSRDSPVQETQYF.

The genes are TRBV4-3 and TRBJ2-5; TRBD2 matches at 12 bases. Germline loops: CDR1 LGHNA, CDR2 YSLEER. The V segment lost 5 bases and the J segment 5 bases; nucleotides outside the gene matches: 9. The CDR3 extends over 16 amino acids. CDR3 region: CASSDLKTSGGETQYF. The CDR3 nucleotides are TGCGCCAGCAGCGACCTTAAGACTAGCGGGGGTGAGACCCAGTACTTC.